One sample yielded the 8 T cell receptor beta chains listed below, sequenced in a study of cytotoxic CD8 clonotypes in ibrutinib-treated CLL. Here immunoSEQ multiplex PCR was the method, and the copy in TCRdb shows in-frame clones only, minus some. The data show some 65,000 clones, with less than 75% seen just once and around 15% held by the top ten. The source material was PBMCs, sampled after 12 months of ibrutinib treatment. These TCRs come from a human donor with chronic lymphocytic leukemia.

The J gene is TRBJ2-7, the V gene TRBV5-1; 7 nucleotides match TRBD2. Germline CDR1 reads SGHRS; CDR2 reads YFSETQ. CDR3 size: 15 residues. The CDR3 here is CASSYGSAGPYEQYV. In DNA form, the CDR3 reads TGTGCCAGCAGCTACGGGTCAGCGGGGCCTTACGAGCAGTACGTC.

This clone was counted a few times. V and J are TRBV6-6 and TRBJ2-2; unclear D gene. V was shortened by 6 bases and J by 8 bases, with 10 bases between the two germline ends. Germline V lookup: CDR1 MNHNY, CDR2 SVGAGI (reference sequence). The CDR3 has 12 residues. This CDR3 is CASSPTTGELFF. CDR3 in DNA: TGTGCCAGCAGCCCCACAACTGGGGAGCTGTTTTTT.

This clone was seen a handful of times. The V and J genes are TRBV6-1 and TRBJ2-7, with 11 nucleotides matching TRBD2. The CDR3 runs to 15 residues. Trimming at V came to 8 bases and at J to 4 bases, leaving 10 bases not matched to a gene. Germline V gives CDR1 MNHNS, CDR2 SASEGT. This chain's CDR3 is CASGSGTSGRYEQYF. As DNA, the CDR3 is TGTGCCAGCGGGTCCGGGACTAGCGGACGATACGAGCAGTACTTC.

The chain joins TRBV15 to TRBJ1-5; no firm D call. The CDR3 runs to 12 residues. Looked up from germline, CDR1 is LNHNV and CDR2 is YYDKDF (reference sequence). Trimming removed 3 bases from V and 5 bases from J, with 5 bases in between. CDR3 loop: CATSRPDQPQHF. CDR3 in DNA: TGTGCCACCAGCAGGCCCGATCAGCCCCAGCATTTT.

The J gene is TRBJ2-2, the V gene TRBV7-8; D not certain. Looked up from germline, CDR1 is SGHVS and CDR2 is FQNEAQ. The CDR3 totals 11 residues. V was cut by 5 bases and J by 6 bases, with 4 bases left in between. The CDR3 DNA reads as TGTGCCAGCAGCGTTCCCGGGGAGCTGTTTTTT. Translation gives CASSVPGELFF.

The rearrangement uses TRBV2 and TRBJ1-2, with unresolved D. CDR3 size: 12 residues. Germline lookup yields CDR1 SNHLY and CDR2 FYNNEI. Trimming took 5 bases from V and 8 from J, leaving 12 bases between them. The CDR3 DNA sequence: TGTGCCAGCAGTCCCAACCCGAGCGGCTACACCTTC. This sequence encodes CASSPNPSGYTF.

The chain recombines TRBV5-1 with TRBJ1-1; D possibly corresponds to TRBD1 (5 bases). The V end was cut by 4 bases, the J end by 4 bases, with 17 bases between. Germline-derived CDR1 and CDR2 are SGHRS and YFSETQ. This CDR3 has 15 amino acids. CDR3 bases: TGCGCCAGCAGCGGCGGGACCTTAGGGGTCACTGAAGCTTTCTTT. Protein product: CASSGGTLGVTEAFF.

This chain connects TRBV6-9 to TRBJ1-1, with TRBD1 identical over 9 bases. The CDR3 consists of 14 residues. V dropped 6 bases and J dropped 1; count of bases not matched to a gene: 3. Germline V gene sequence: CDR1 MNHGY, CDR2 SVAAGI. The CDR3 nucleotides are TGTGCCAGCAGAACAGGGGGCCCGAACACTGAAGCTTTCTTT. Amino acid sequence: CASRTGGPNTEAFF.